A single sample gave rise to the 12 T cell receptor beta chains below, sequenced in a study of TIL therapy for anti-PD-1-resistant metastatic lung cancer. Time point indicated: pre-treatment sample, taken before nivolumab and TIL therapy. The tumor samples were excised metastases, mostly pleural nodules or supraclavicular lymph nodes. The libraries were made with immunoSEQ v3. The table came from immunoSEQ multiplex PCR; TCRdb's copy has only in-frame clones and leaves some out. The sample has some 26,000 clones, 60% to 70% seen once; the top ten hold roughly a sixth. Sample: tumor tissue, taken at baseline. The receptors were sampled from a woman aged 30 to 85 with non-small cell lung cancer.

The V call is TRBV5-1, the J call TRBJ2-6; D may be TRBD1 (6 bases). Germline CDR1 SGHRS, CDR2 YFSETQ. V was trimmed by 3 bases and J by 2 bases, leaving 9 bases between them. The CDR3 length is 15 residues. CDR3 DNA: TGCGCCAGCAGCTGGCAGGGGACTGGGGCCAACGTCCTGACTTTC. Its protein is CASSWQGTGANVLTF.

This sequence joins TRBV6-6 and TRBJ2-1; the match to TRBD2 covers 13 bases. The germline CDR1 and CDR2 sequences are MNHNY and SVGAGI (reference sequence). With V trimmed by 2 bases and J by 9 bases, 4 bases remained unmatched. The CDR3 spans 15 residues. The CDR3 here is CASSYRTSGSREQFF. The CDR3, as DNA: TGTGCCAGCAGTTACAGGACTAGCGGGAGTCGTGAGCAGTTCTTC.

The rearrangement joins TRBV5-1 to TRBJ2-1; 7 nucleotides match TRBD1. The CDR3 has 16 residues. The V gene end was trimmed by 4 bases and the J gene end by 0 bases; junction bases not matched to a gene: 7. From germline, CDR1 is SGHRS and CDR2 YFSETQ. The CDR3 loop is CASSLGTDHSYNEQFF. The DNA for the CDR3 is TGCGCCAGCAGCCTTGGGACAGACCACTCCTACAATGAGCAGTTCTTC.

This clone is a singleton in its sample. This rearrangement joins TRBV5-4 to TRBJ2-2; weak D call: TRBD2 (7 bases). CDR1 and CDR2 from the germline V gene are SGHNT and YYREEE (reference sequence). V was trimmed by 0 bases and J by 6 bases, leaving 12 bases between them. This CDR3 spans 15 amino acids. The CDR3 spells CASSLDAGAAGELFF. CDR3 DNA sequence: TGTGCCAGCAGCTTGGACGCGGGGGCTGCCGGGGAGCTGTTTTTT. The full variable domain, rest sourced from reference TRBV5-4 and TRBJ2-2, is ETGVTQSPTHLIKTRGQQVTLRCSSQSGHNTVSWYQQALGQGPQFIFQYYREEENGRGNFPPRFSGLQFPNYSSELNVNALELDDSALYLCASSLDAGAAGELFFGEGSRLTVL.

The V call is TRBV30, the J call TRBJ1-1; D gene uncertain. V gave up 3 bases and J gave up 3 bases, with 14 bases separating them. The CDR3 runs to 14 residues. Germline V gene data show CDR1 as GTSNPN and CDR2 as SVGIG (reference sequence). CDR3 sequence reads: CAWSSWGAYTEAFF. The CDR3 DNA is TGTGCCTGGAGCTCATGGGGTGCGTACACTGAAGCTTTCTTT. The full variable domain, in which reference TRBV30 and TRBJ1-1 provide the parts outside the CDR3, is SQTIHQWPATLVQPVGSPLSLECTVEGTSNPNLYWYRQAAGRGLQLLFYSVGIGQISSEVPQNLSASRPQDRQFILSSKKLLLSDSGFYLCAWSSWGAYTEAFFGQGTRLTVV.

The chain links TRBV9 to TRBJ2-5; 9 nucleotides align to TRBD2. V lost 4 bases, J lost 5 bases, and 12 bases stayed unmatched. The CDR3 extends over 16 amino acids. CDR1 SGDLS and CDR2 YYNGEE come from the germline V gene. CDR3 DNA: TGTGCCAGCAGCTCCCAGATGAGGGCGGGAGGGGAGACCCAGTACTTC. As protein: CASSSQMRAGGETQYF.

V and J are TRBV28 and TRBJ2-3, with 9 bases lining up with TRBD2. CDR1 and CDR2 from the germline V gene are MDHEN and SYDVKM. This CDR3 contains 16 residues. Trimming cost V 4 bases and J 2 bases; bases outside gene matches: 7. CDR3 DNA: TGTGCCAGCAGTTCAAGACTAGCGGTCTACACAGATACGCAGTATTTT. Its translation: CASSSRLAVYTDTQYF. Together with reference TRBV28 and TRBJ2-3, the CDR3 gives the full variable domain: DVKVTQSSRYLVKRTGEKVFLECVQDMDHENMFWYRQDPGLGLRLIYFSYDVKMKEKGDIPEGYSVSREKKERFSLILESASTNQTSMYLCASSSRLAVYTDTQYFGPGTRLTVL.

There are a few counts of this clone. V gene TRBV6-1 combines with J gene TRBJ2-4; tentatively, D is TRBD2 (5 bases). The CDR3 covers 12 residues. Deletions cut 2 bases from V and 8 bases from J, with 7 bases between. Germline CDR1 MNHNS, CDR2 SASEGT. This CDR3 reads CASSELGDIQYF. DNA of the CDR3: TGTGCCAGCAGTGAACTCGGGGACATTCAGTACTTC.

V and J are TRBV19 and TRBJ1-5; D is uncertain. The V end lost 5 bases, the J end lost 5 bases, and 7 bases lay between the germline ends. CDR3 length: 12 amino acids. CDR1 is LNHDA, CDR2 SQIVND, per germline (reference sequence). The CDR3 spells CASSPLYQPQHF. The CDR3, as DNA: TGTGCCAGTAGTCCCCTATATCAGCCCCAGCATTTT.

The chain recombines TRBV10-1 with TRBJ2-3, with 8 bases lining up with TRBD2. The CDR3 sequence is 15 residues long. V shed 4 bases, J shed 4 bases, and the junction held 7 bases outside the gene matches. Per the germline V gene, CDR1 is WNHNN and CDR2 is SYGVQD (reference sequence). The CDR3 is CASSASGSLADTQYF. In DNA, the CDR3 is TGCGCCAGCAGTGCAAGCGGGAGTTTAGCAGATACGCAGTATTTT.

The chain links TRBV6-5 to TRBJ1-1; tentatively, D is TRBD1 (6 bases). This CDR3 region has 13 residues. V gave up 6 bases and J gave up 4 bases, with 12 bases separating them. The germline V gene encodes CDR1 MNHEY and CDR2 SVGAGI. The CDR3 nucleotides read TGTGCCAGCAGCCTGCAAGGGGGCACTGAAGCTTTCTTT. This translates into CASSLQGGTEAFF.

The CDR3 region is CASSQLDILSYNEQFF. DNA for the CDR3: TGCGCCAGCAGCCAACTAGACATACTCTCCTACAATGAGCAGTTCTTC. The chain employs TRBV4-1 and TRBJ2-1; D ambiguous. Trimming stripped 2 bases from V and 0 bases from J, with 11 bases between. CDR1 and CDR2 (germline): MGHRA, YSYEKL. The CDR3 has 16 residues.